These T cell receptor beta chains were read from a single sample in a study of blood T cell repertoires in COVID-19. Assay used: immunoSEQ multiplex PCR; TCRdb lists only in-frame clones, some missing. In the table there are around 150,000 clones, 65% to 85% of which are singletons. The sequenced sample was peripheral blood. Receptors originate from a man aged 25 to 40 with COVID-19, enrolled during active disease. CDR3s include the opening cysteine and the closing phenylalanine or tryptophan. The D gene is left open where the match is weak. The size field is filled for only some rows; it gives once, few, many or a size class.

.,TRBV9,.,TRBJ1-2,CASSPGVGGAYGYTF,TGTGCCAGCAGCCCGGGGGTAGGGGGGGCCTATGGCTACACCTTC
.,TRBV30,.,TRBJ2-4,CAWMVRGAKNIQYF,TGTGCCTGGATGGTAAGAGGTGCCAAAAACATTCAGTACTTC
TRBD1,TRBV28,.,TRBJ1-5,CASIGQDRGNQPQHF,TGTGCCAGCATCGGACAGGACCGGGGCAATCAGCCCCAGCATTTT
TRBD1,TRBV5-1,few,TRBJ2-2,CASSPTGLGTGELFF,TGCGCCAGCAGCCCGACAGGGTTGGGCACCGGGGAGCTGTTTTTT
TRBD1,TRBV2,.,TRBJ2-7,CASSGPGTGGLEQYF,TGTGCCAGCAGTGGTCCCGGGACAGGGGGGTTAGAGCAGTACTTC
.,TRBV27,.,TRBJ2-1,CASSSAGPNEQFF,TGTGCCAGCAGTTCAGCGGGCCCCAATGAGCAGTTCTTC
.,TRBV6-6,.,TRBJ1-1,CASLQALNTEAFF,TGTGCCAGCCTACAGGCCTTGAACACTGAAGCTTTCTTT
.,TRBV5-1,.,TRBJ2-2,CASSLESRGTGELFF,TGCGCCAGCAGCTTGGAGAGCCGGGGCACCGGGGAGCTGTTTTTT
TRBD2,TRBV5-1,.,TRBJ2-1,CASGLAPLLAGGNEQFF,TGCGCCAGCGGCTTGGCCCCTCTCCTAGCGGGAGGCAATGAGCAGTTCTTC
TRBD2,TRBV5-4,.,TRBJ2-2,CASSLAWSGNGELFF,TGTGCCAGCAGCTTGGCCTGGAGCGGGAACGGGGAGCTGTTTTTT
TRBD1,TRBV28,.,TRBJ2-7,CAILDRDNYEQYF,TGTGCCATCCTGGACAGGGATAATTACGAGCAGTACTTC
.,TRBV19,.,TRBJ1-1,CASAGNTEAFF,TGTGCCAGCGCAGGGAACACTGAAGCTTTCTTT
.,TRBV29-1,.,TRBJ1-4,CSVDHGGGKLFF,TGCAGCGTTGATCATGGGGGGGGGAAACTGTTTTTT
.,TRBV6-5,.,TRBJ2-6,CASSPTGTGANVLTF,TGTGCCAGCAGTCCTACAGGGACTGGGGCCAACGTCCTGACTTTC
.,TRBV24-1,.,TRBJ1-5,CATSEDSFNQPQHF,TGTGCCACCAGTGAAGACAGTTTCAATCAGCCCCAGCATTTT
TRBD2,TRBV11-1,.,TRBJ2-7,CASSAIAGYEQYF,TGTGCCAGCAGCGCCATAGCGGGATACGAGCAGTACTTC
.,TRBV6-5,.,TRBJ1-2,CASRALGRIDDGYTF,TGTGCCAGCAGGGCTCTCGGGAGAATTGACGATGGCTACACCTTC